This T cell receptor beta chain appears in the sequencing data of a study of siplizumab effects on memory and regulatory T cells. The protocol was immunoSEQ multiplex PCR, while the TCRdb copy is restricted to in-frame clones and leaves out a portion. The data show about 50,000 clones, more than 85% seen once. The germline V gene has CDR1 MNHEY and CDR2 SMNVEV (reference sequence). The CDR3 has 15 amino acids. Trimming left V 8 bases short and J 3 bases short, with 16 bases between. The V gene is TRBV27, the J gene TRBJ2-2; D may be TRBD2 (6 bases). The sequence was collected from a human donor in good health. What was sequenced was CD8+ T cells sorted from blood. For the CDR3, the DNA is TGTGCCAGCCTAAGCCCACTAGCATACACCGGGGAGCTGTTTTTT. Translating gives CASLSPLAYTGELFF.